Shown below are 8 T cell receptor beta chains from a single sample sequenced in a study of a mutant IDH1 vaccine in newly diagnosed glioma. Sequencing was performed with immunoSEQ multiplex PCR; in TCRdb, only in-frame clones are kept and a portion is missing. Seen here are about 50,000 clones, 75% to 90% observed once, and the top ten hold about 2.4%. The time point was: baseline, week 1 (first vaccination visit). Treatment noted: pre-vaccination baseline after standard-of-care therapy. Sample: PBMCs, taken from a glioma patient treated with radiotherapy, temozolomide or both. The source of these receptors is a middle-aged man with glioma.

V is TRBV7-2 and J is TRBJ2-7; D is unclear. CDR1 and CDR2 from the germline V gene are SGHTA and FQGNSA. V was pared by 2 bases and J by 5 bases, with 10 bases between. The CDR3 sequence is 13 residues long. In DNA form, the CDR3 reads TGTGCCAGCAGCTTATCCTTGCAGGACGAGCAGTACTTC. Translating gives CASSLSLQDEQYF.

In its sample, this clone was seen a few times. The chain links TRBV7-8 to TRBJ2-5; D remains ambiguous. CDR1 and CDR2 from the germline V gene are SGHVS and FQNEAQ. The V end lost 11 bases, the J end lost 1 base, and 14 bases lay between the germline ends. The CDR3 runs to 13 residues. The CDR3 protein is CAQMRLPQETQYF. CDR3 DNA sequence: TGTGCCCAAATGCGGCTGCCCCAAGAGACCCAGTACTTC. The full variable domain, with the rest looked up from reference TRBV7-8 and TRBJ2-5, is GAGVSQSPRYKVAKRGQDVALRCDPISGHVSLFWYQQALGQGPEFLTYFQNEAQLDKSGLPSDRFFAERPEGSVSTLKIQRTQQEDSAVYLCAQMRLPQETQYFGPGTRLLVL.

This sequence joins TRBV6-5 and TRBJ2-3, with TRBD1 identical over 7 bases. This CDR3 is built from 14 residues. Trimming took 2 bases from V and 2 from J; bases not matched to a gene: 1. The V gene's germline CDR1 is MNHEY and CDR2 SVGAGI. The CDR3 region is CASSYGTATDTQYF. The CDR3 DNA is TGTGCCAGCAGTTACGGGACAGCCACAGATACGCAGTATTTT.

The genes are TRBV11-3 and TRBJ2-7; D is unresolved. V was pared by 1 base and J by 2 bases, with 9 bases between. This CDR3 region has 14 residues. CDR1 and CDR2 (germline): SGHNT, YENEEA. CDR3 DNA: TGTGCCAGCAGCTTAGGGAATCTCCCCTACGAGCAGTACTTC. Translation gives CASSLGNLPYEQYF.

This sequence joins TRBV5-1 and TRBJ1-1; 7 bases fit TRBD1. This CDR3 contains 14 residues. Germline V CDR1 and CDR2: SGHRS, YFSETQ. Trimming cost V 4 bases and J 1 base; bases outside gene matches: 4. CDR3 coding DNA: TGCGCCAGCAGCGAAGGGGGCTCGAACACTGAAGCTTTCTTT. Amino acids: CASSEGGSNTEAFF. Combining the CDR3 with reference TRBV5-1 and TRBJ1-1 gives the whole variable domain KAGVTQTPRYLIKTRGQQVTLSCSPISGHRSVSWYQQTPGQGLQFLFEYFSETQRNKGNFPGRFSGRQFSNSRSEMNVSTLELGDSALYLCASSEGGSNTEAFFGQGTRLTVV.

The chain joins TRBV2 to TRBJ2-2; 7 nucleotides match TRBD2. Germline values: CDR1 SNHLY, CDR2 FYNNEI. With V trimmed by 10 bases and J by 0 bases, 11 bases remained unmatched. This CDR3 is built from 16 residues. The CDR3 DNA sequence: TGTGCCACCTCTCAATTAGCGGGCACGAACACCGGGGAGCTGTTTTTT. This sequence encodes CATSQLAGTNTGELFF.

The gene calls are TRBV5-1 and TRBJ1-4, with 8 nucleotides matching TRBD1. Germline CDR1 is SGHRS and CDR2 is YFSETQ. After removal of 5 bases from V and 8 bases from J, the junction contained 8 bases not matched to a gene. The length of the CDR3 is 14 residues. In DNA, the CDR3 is TGCGCCAGCAGTCAAGGACAGGGCTACGAAAAACTGTTTTTT. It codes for CASSQGQGYEKLFF.

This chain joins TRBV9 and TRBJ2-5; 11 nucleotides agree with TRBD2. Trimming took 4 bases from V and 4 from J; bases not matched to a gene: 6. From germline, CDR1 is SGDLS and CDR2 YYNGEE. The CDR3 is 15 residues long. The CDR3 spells CASSFRLAGLETQYF. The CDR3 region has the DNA TGTGCCAGCAGCTTTCGACTAGCGGGGTTAGAGACCCAGTACTTC. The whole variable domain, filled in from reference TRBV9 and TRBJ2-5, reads DSGVTQTPKHLITATGQRVTLRCSPRSGDLSVYWYQQSLDQGLQFLIQYYNGEERAKGNILERFSAQQFPDLHSELNLSSLELGDSALYFCASSFRLAGLETQYFGPGTRLLVL.